The 24 T cell receptor beta chains in this list originate from one sample, sequenced in a study of blood T cell repertoires in COVID-19. TCRdb keeps only in-frame clones here, not all; method: immunoSEQ multiplex PCR. The sample has about 59,000 clones, 73% seen once. Sequencing input: peripheral blood. All receptors come from a woman in her forties or fifties with active or convalescent COVID-19.

The V gene is TRBV2, the J gene TRBJ1-5, with TRBD1 as a possible D gene (6 bases). The CDR3 runs 12 residues. Trimming cost V 4 bases and J 10 bases, with 11 bases left between them. The germline gives CDR1 SNHLY, CDR2 FYNNEI. The CDR3 DNA is TGTGCCAGCAGTGGGGACACCCTACCCCAGCATTTT. This gives the protein CASSGDTLPQHF. Filled out from reference TRBV2 and TRBJ1-5, the complete variable domain reads EPEVTQTPSHQVTQMGQEVILRCVPISNHLYFYWYRQILGQKVEFLVSFYNNEISEKSEIFDDQFSVERPDGSNFTLKIRSTKLEDSAMYFCASSGDTLPQHFGDGTRLSIL.

This clone occurred a few times. J is TRBJ1-2 and V is TRBV18; no reliable D call. The V and J ends lost 2 bases and 0 bases respectively, with 7 bases between them. Germline CDR1 KGHSH, CDR2 LQKENI. The CDR3 length is 14 residues. CDR3 DNA: TGTGCCAGCTCACCAAGCAGGACTAACTATGGCTACACCTTC. Amino acid sequence: CASSPSRTNYGYTF.

CDR3 sequence (DNA): TGTGCCAGCAGCTTAGGGGGCGGGGATCCGGCCCAGCATTTT. It translates to CASSLGGGDPAQHF. The chain recombines TRBV7-2 with TRBJ1-5, with D possibly matching TRBD1 (5 bases). The CDR3 consists of 14 residues. V gave up 1 base and J gave up 11 bases, with 15 bases separating them. Germline CDR1 reads SGHTA; CDR2 reads FQGNSA.

By share, this clone ranks as medium-sized. Other DNA sequences from this sample encode an identical CDR3 as well. V gene TRBV28 combines with J gene TRBJ1-2; D gene uncertain. This CDR3 has 13 residues. The ends were cut back, 5 bases at V and 6 bases at J, with 13 bases in the middle. Germline lookup yields CDR1 MDHEN and CDR2 SYDVKM. As DNA, the CDR3 is TGTGCCAGCAGTGTTCGGGGTGCCGATGGCTACACCTTC. This codes for CASSVRGADGYTF.

V gene TRBV30 combines with J gene TRBJ1-5; D not certain. The germline V gene has CDR1 GTSNPN and CDR2 SVGIG (reference sequence). V was clipped by 5 bases and J by 0 bases, with 11 bases between them. This CDR3 is built from 14 residues. The CDR3 coding sequence is TGTGCCTGGTCCACAGTCGGTAGCAATCAGCCCCAGCATTTT. It encodes CAWSTVGSNQPQHF.

V gene TRBV25-1 combines with J gene TRBJ1-2, with D possibly matching TRBD1 (6 bases). Per germline, CDR1 MGHDK and CDR2 SYGVNS. The CDR3 runs to 13 residues. Trimming stripped 6 bases from V and 8 bases from J, with 16 bases between. The CDR3 reads CASRGHSSEGYTF. The DNA of the CDR3 is TGTGCCAGCAGGGGACACTCTTCCGAGGGCTACACCTTC.

The rearrangement uses TRBV24-1 and TRBJ2-7, with TRBD1 matching 7 bases. The CDR3 spans 13 residues. Losses at the gene ends were 3 bases for V and 6 bases for J; bases not matched to a gene: 4. Germline lookup yields CDR1 KGHDR and CDR2 SFDVKD. This CDR3 reads CATSDSNRGEQYF. In DNA form, the CDR3 reads TGTGCCACCAGTGATAGTAACAGGGGCGAGCAGTACTTC.

The rearrangement joins TRBV7-9 to TRBJ2-7; 7 nucleotides line up with TRBD2. The CDR3 has 11 residues. J gave up 4 bases and V 7 bases, and 1 base lay outside the gene matches. Germline lookup yields CDR1 SEHNR and CDR2 FQNEAQ (reference sequence). CDR3 sequence (DNA): TGTGCCAGCATGGGGGGGTACGAGCAGTACTTC. Translated: CASMGGYEQYF.

The chain employs TRBV3-1 (or the pseudogene TRBV3-2) and TRBJ2-5, with TRBD2 matching 8 bases. Germline CDR1 and CDR2: LGHDT and YNNKEL (reference sequence). The V segment lost 2 bases and the J segment 7 bases; nucleotides outside the gene matches: 15. The CDR3 totals 17 residues. The CDR3 loop is CASSQNRLAGSSGTQYF. In DNA, the CDR3 is TGTGCCAGCAGCCAAAATAGGCTAGCGGGTAGCTCTGGGACCCAGTACTTC.

V gene TRBV12-3 or TRBV12-4 combines with J gene TRBJ1-5; TRBD1 is a possible D gene (5 bases). The CDR3 is made up of 12 amino acids. V lost 5 bases and J 10 bases, leaving 12 bases between the germline ends. The CDR3 DNA follows: TGTGCCAGCAGTGCTGACAGTAGACCCCAGCATTTT. Amino acids: CASSADSRPQHF.

V and J are TRBV27 and TRBJ1-1; D is undetermined. Between the trimmed V and J ends, which lost 1 base and 5 bases, there was a span of 14 bases. This CDR3 region has 15 residues. The germline V gene encodes CDR1 MNHEY and CDR2 SMNVEV (reference sequence). This CDR3 reads CASSLWASGITEAFF. CDR3 DNA sequence: TGTGCCAGCAGTTTATGGGCCAGCGGGATTACTGAAGCTTTCTTT.

The genes are TRBV24-1 and TRBJ1-2, with 7 bases lining up with TRBD1. In germline, CDR1 is KGHDR, CDR2 SFDVKD. This CDR3 region has 15 residues. V was pared by 1 base and J by 3 bases, with 4 bases of the junction left unmatched. The CDR3 is CATSDFLGQYYGYTF. DNA for the CDR3: TGTGCCACCAGTGATTTCCTGGGACAGTACTATGGCTACACCTTC.

V is TRBV19 and J is TRBJ2-1, with 9 bases lining up with TRBD1. CDR3 length: 15 residues. J was trimmed by 4 bases and V by 8 bases; bases with no gene match: 9. Per germline, CDR1 LNHDA and CDR2 SQIVND (reference sequence). The CDR3: CASWPGQGHYNEQFF. CDR3 coding DNA: TGTGCCAGTTGGCCGGGACAGGGCCATTACAATGAGCAGTTCTTC.

In DNA form, the CDR3 reads TGTGCCAGCAGTTACCCCGGGACTAGCGGGATTAGCTCCTACGAGCAGTACTTC. It encodes CASSYPGTSGISSYEQYF. This chain joins TRBV28 and TRBJ2-7; 13 nucleotides agree with TRBD2. V dropped 4 bases and J dropped 0; count of bases not matched to a gene: 9. The CDR3 extends over 18 amino acids. CDR1 and CDR2 from the germline V gene are MDHEN and SYDVKM.

The chain is built from TRBV24-1 and TRBJ2-3; D is ambiguous. The CDR3 is made up of 14 amino acids. V shed 3 bases and J shed 1 base, with 7 bases lying between them. The germline V gene encodes CDR1 KGHDR and CDR2 SFDVKD. The CDR3 DNA sequence: TGTGCCACCAGTGATACGGCGGGCACAGATACGCAGTATTTT. The encoded protein is CATSDTAGTDTQYF.

This rearrangement joins TRBV7-7 to TRBJ2-1; 8 nucleotides match TRBD2. There are 16 residues in the CDR3. J lost 5 bases, V lost 5 bases, and 11 bases had no gene match. Germline-derived CDR1 and CDR2 are SSHAT and FNYEAQ (reference sequence). CDR3 in DNA: TGTGCCAGCAGCCAGGGGTCGGGACTAGTGGACAATGAGCAGTTCTTC. Encoded protein: CASSQGSGLVDNEQFF.

The J gene is TRBJ1-2, the V gene TRBV13, with TRBD1 identical over 8 bases. There are 17 residues in the CDR3. Per germline, CDR1 PRHDT and CDR2 FYEKMQ (reference sequence). V was clipped by 0 bases and J by 4 bases; unmatched bases: 10. Written as DNA, the CDR3 is TGTGCCAGCAGCTTAGGCAGGGTGGCAGGGGGCGGCTATGGCTACACCTTC. Amino acid sequence: CASSLGRVAGGGYGYTF.

A single count supports this clone. The rearrangement links TRBV5-1 to TRBJ2-2; 7 bases match TRBD1. This CDR3 spans 15 amino acids. J was trimmed by 4 bases and V by 2 bases; bases with no gene match: 5. Germline loops: CDR1 SGHRS, CDR2 YFSETQ. This chain's CDR3 is CASSFDRVATGELFF. The CDR3 DNA reads as TGCGCCAGCAGCTTCGACAGGGTGGCCACCGGGGAGCTGTTTTTT.

The chain couples TRBV19 to TRBJ1-6, with D perhaps matching TRBD1 (6 bases). V dropped 4 bases and J dropped 5 bases, with 15 bases sitting between them. CDR1 is LNHDA and CDR2 is SQIVND in the germline V gene (reference sequence). The CDR3 is made up of 16 amino acids. CDR3 sequence: CASSSYRDNDNSPLHF. The CDR3, as DNA: TGTGCCAGTAGTAGCTACCGGGACAACGATAATTCACCCCTCCACTTT.

V is TRBV7-9 and J is TRBJ2-1; perhaps TRBD2 as D (6 bases). CDR3 length equals 14 residues. V gave up 3 bases and J gave up 4 bases, with 10 bases separating them. CDR1 is SEHNR, CDR2 FQNEAQ, per germline (reference sequence). DNA for the CDR3: TGTGCCAGCAGCTTTGGGACTTTTTACAATGAGCAGTTCTTC. Its protein product is CASSFGTFYNEQFF.

The genes are TRBV7-9 and TRBJ1-1; D is unresolved. Trimming took 3 bases from V and 7 from J, leaving 12 bases between them. From germline, CDR1 is SEHNR and CDR2 FQNEAQ (reference sequence). The CDR3 extends over 13 amino acids. The CDR3 here is CASSLEGGIEAFF. CDR3 DNA sequence: TGTGCCAGCAGCTTGGAGGGTGGGATTGAAGCTTTCTTT.

The V call is TRBV29-1, the J call TRBJ2-6; 8 bases are a match to TRBD1. Germline V gene sequence: CDR1 SQVTM, CDR2 ANQGSEA. With V trimmed by 5 bases and J by 1 base, 1 base remained unmatched. This CDR3 has 14 amino acids. The chain's CDR3 is CSVRQGSGANVLTF. CDR3 sequence (DNA): TGCAGCGTTCGACAGGGGTCTGGGGCCAACGTCCTGACTTTC.

J is TRBJ2-1 and V is TRBV19; 7 nucleotides match TRBD2. This CDR3 has 15 residues. Germline CDR1 is LNHDA and CDR2 is SQIVND (reference sequence). The trim removed 3 bases at V and 2 bases at J, leaving 4 bases unmatched. The CDR3: CASSMGGIAYNEQFF. The DNA of the CDR3 is TGTGCCAGTAGTATGGGGGGGATCGCCTACAATGAGCAGTTCTTC.

The chain carries TRBV7-2 and TRBJ2-1; 7 nucleotides line up with TRBD1. Germline V gene sequence: CDR1 SGHTA, CDR2 FQGNSA. This CDR3 region has 15 residues. Trimming took 1 base from V and 4 from J; bases not matched to a gene: 4. CDR3 in amino acids: CASSLGARGYNEQFF. As DNA, the CDR3 is TGTGCCAGCAGCTTAGGGGCCAGGGGGTACAATGAGCAGTTCTTC.